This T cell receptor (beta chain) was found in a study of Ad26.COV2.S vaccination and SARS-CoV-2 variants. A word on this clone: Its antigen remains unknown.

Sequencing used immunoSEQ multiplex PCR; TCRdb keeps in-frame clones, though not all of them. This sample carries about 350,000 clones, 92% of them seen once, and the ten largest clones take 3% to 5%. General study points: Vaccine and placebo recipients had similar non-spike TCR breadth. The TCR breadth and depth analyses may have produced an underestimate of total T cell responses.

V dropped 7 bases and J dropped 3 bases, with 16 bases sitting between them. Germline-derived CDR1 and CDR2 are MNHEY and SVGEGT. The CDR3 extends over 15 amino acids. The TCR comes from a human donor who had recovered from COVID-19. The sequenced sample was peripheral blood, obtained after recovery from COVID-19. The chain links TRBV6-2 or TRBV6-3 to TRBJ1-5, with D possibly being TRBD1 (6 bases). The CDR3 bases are TGTGCCAGCAACCCCAGACAGGCCTACAATCAGCCCCAGCATTTT. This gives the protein CASNPRQAYNQPQHF.